A selection of T cell receptor beta chains follows, all from one sample in a study of low-dose radiotherapy and immunotherapy resistance in tumors. Each CDR3 protein gets one entry after TCRdb re-called the reads with MiXCR. The profile covers over 70,000 distinct CDR3 sequences, with around a third appearing a single time and approximately 10% taken by the ten largest. Sequenced material: PBMCs, taken before treatment. The receptor source for this set is a female donor with ovarian cancer. Each CDR3 is given with its conserved first and last residue. Each record gives: D gene, clone size, V gene, J gene, CDR3 protein, CDR3 DNA. The D gene is left open where the match is weak. The size field is filled for only some rows; it gives once, few, many or a size class.

.	many	TRBV30	TRBJ1-2	CAWAQENYGYTF	TGTGCCTGGGCGCAAGAAAACTATGGCTACACCTTC
.	.	TRBV4-1	TRBJ1-6	CASSQFGGLYNSPLHF	TGCGCCAGCAGCCAATTCGGGGGCCTCTATAATTCACCCCTCCACTTT
.	many	TRBV20-1	TRBJ2-1	CSARDTGAVVGNEQFF	TGCAGTGCTAGAGATACCGGAGCTGTCGTAGGGAATGAGCAGTTCTTC
.	many	TRBV18	TRBJ1-4	CASSPQEAEKLFF	TGTGCCAGCTCACCACAGGAGGCTGAAAAACTGTTTTTT
.	many	TRBV6-2/TRBV6-3	TRBJ2-5	CASQGWQETQYF	TGTGCCAGCCAGGGTTGGCAAGAGACCCAGTACTTC
TRBD2	.	TRBV28	TRBJ2-1	CASVASGGSGEQFF	TGTGCCAGCGTTGCTAGCGGGGGTTCTGGGGAGCAGTTCTTC
TRBD2	many	TRBV20-1	TRBJ2-7	CSARTRSGGDYEQYF	TGCAGTGCTAGAACAAGAAGCGGGGGAGACTACGAGCAGTACTTC
TRBD1	many	TRBV4-2	TRBJ2-2	CASSQVRGLEEVFF	TGTGCCAGCAGCCAAGTCAGGGGGTTGGAGGAGGTGTTTTTT
.	.	TRBV6-2/TRBV6-3	TRBJ1-2	CAIYGDTRYTF	TGTGCCATCTACGGTGACACAAGGTACACCTTC
.	many	TRBV9	TRBJ1-3	CASSVGHRDTGNTIYF	TGTGCCAGCAGCGTAGGGCACAGGGACACTGGAAACACCATATATTTT
.	many	TRBV2	TRBJ1-5	CASTPLARGRQPQHF	TGTGCCAGCACCCCCTTAGCGAGGGGTAGACAGCCCCAGCATTTT
.	many	TRBV10-3	TRBJ2-7	CAISAQGYEQYF	TGTGCCATCAGTGCCCAGGGGTACGAGCAGTACTTC
.	few	TRBV6-2/TRBV6-3	TRBJ1-4	CASSYEGTNEKLFF	TGTGCCAGCAGTTACGAGGGGACTAATGAAAAACTGTTTTTT
TRBD1	many	TRBV12-3/TRBV12-4	TRBJ2-7	CASSLAQGTYEQYF	TGTGCCAGCAGTTTGGCACAGGGGACCTACGAGCAGTACTTC
.	.	TRBV11-1	TRBJ2-3	CASSETRQTLQYF	TGTGCCAGCAGCGAAACCCGACAGACACTGCAGTATTTT
.	.	TRBV12-3/TRBV12-4	TRBJ1-1	CASSLALNTEAFF	TGTGCCAGCAGTTTAGCTTTGAACACTGAAGCTTTCTTT
TRBD1	.	TRBV20-1	TRBJ2-1	CSAPQGASSYNEQFF	TGCAGTGCGCCTCAGGGGGCGAGCTCCTACAATGAGCAGTTCTTC
.	many	TRBV29-1	TRBJ2-3	CSAPPGGSDTQYF	TGCAGCGCTCCCCCCGGAGGAAGCGATACGCAGTATTTT
.	many	TRBV20-1	TRBJ2-3	CSASQSADTQYF	TGCAGTGCTAGTCAGAGTGCAGATACGCAGTATTTT
TRBD2	many	TRBV5-5	TRBJ2-2	CASSLVAGGAGELFF	TGTGCCAGCAGCTTGGTAGCGGGAGGCGCCGGGGAGCTGTTTTTT
.	many	TRBV2	TRBJ2-1	CASRILHQRNEQFF	TGTGCCAGCAGAATACTCCACCAGCGGAATGAGCAGTTCTTC
.	.	TRBV6-1	TRBJ2-3	CASSPADALSTDTQYF	TGTGCCAGCAGTCCCGCGGACGCTTTAAGCACAGATACGCAGTATTTT
.	few	TRBV9	TRBJ2-5	CASSASAGATLETQYF	TGTGCCAGCAGCGCCTCGGCGGGGGCGACCCTTGAGACCCAGTACTTC
TRBD2	many	TRBV4-2	TRBJ2-1	CASSPSGGGGNEQFF	TGTGCCAGCAGCCCTAGCGGCGGGGGGGGTAATGAGCAGTTCTTC
TRBD2	many	TRBV7-3	TRBJ2-1	CASNTGLAGNEQFF	TGTGCCAGCAACACAGGACTAGCGGGCAATGAGCAGTTCTTC
TRBD1	many	TRBV7-9	TRBJ1-2	CASSRGDSRYYGYTF	TGTGCCAGCAGCCGTGGGGACAGCCGATACTATGGCTACACCTTC
.	once	TRBV4-3	TRBJ1-5	CASSHILQEGSNQPQHF	TGCGCCAGCAGCCACATCCTCCAAGAGGGAAGCAATCAGCCCCAGCATTTT
TRBD2	.	TRBV12-3/TRBV12-4	TRBJ2-2	CASSLRTSGTGELFF	TGTGCCAGCAGTTTAAGGACTAGCGGGACCGGGGAGCTGTTTTTT
TRBD2	many	TRBV27	TRBJ2-1	CASSGTSGWSSYNEQFF	TGTGCCAGCAGTGGGACTAGCGGGTGGAGCTCCTACAATGAGCAGTTCTTC
.	.	TRBV6-4	TRBJ2-7	CAIPGPSPYEQYF	TGTGCCATCCCGGGCCCTTCCCCCTACGAGCAGTACTTC
TRBD1	many	TRBV15	TRBJ2-1	CATSRGRDRGLGEQFF	TGTGCCACCAGCAGGGGCCGGGACAGGGGGCTCGGTGAGCAGTTCTTC
.	.	TRBV6-6	TRBJ2-6	CASSDTLSGANVLTF	TGTGCCAGCAGCGACACCCTCTCTGGGGCCAACGTCCTGACTTTC
.	.	TRBV6-5	TRBJ1-5	CASGGLRQHSNQPQHF	TGTGCCAGCGGGGGGTTGAGGCAGCATAGCAATCAGCCCCAGCATTTT